These 20 T cell receptor beta chains were sequenced from one sample in a study of cytomegalovirus exposure and HLA in healthy donors. The assay was immunoSEQ multiplex PCR, and TCRdb's table has in-frame clones only and misses some. The sample carries 100,000 to 150,000 clones, approximately 94% recorded once. Sequencing was carried out using PBMCs. These receptors were obtained from a woman between 18 and 30 years old in good health and CMV-seronegative.

The chain recombines TRBV18 with TRBJ1-1; D is unresolved. CDR3 length: 12 amino acids. Germline values: CDR1 KGHSH, CDR2 LQKENI. V lost 8 bases, J lost 1 base, and 8 bases lay in between. This chain's CDR3 is CASGTANTEAFF. In DNA form, the CDR3 reads TGTGCCAGCGGAACAGCGAACACTGAAGCTTTCTTT.

This clone was found many times. The chain combines TRBV27 with TRBJ2-1, with 9 bases identical to TRBD2. Germline CDR1 is MNHEY and CDR2 is SMNVEV (reference sequence). CDR3 size: 15 residues. Trimming took 0 bases from V and 8 from J; bases not matched to a gene: 5. The CDR3 is CASSLSSGSQDEQFF. The CDR3 DNA is TGTGCCAGCAGTTTATCTAGCGGGAGCCAGGATGAGCAGTTCTTC.

The chain is built from TRBV19 and TRBJ2-2; 12 bases map to TRBD2. The CDR3 spans 16 residues. Germline V gives CDR1 LNHDA, CDR2 SQIVND (reference sequence). V trimming: 5 bases; J trimming: 4 bases; junction bases outside the gene matches: 5. Here the CDR3 DNA reads TGTGCCAGTAGTCCCACTAGCGGGGGGTTCACCGGGGAGCTGTTTTTT. This translates into CASSPTSGGFTGELFF.

The chain carries TRBV5-5 and TRBJ2-7, with 9 bases fitting TRBD1. Trimming at V came to 4 bases and at J to 6 bases, leaving 14 bases not matched to a gene. The CDR3 extends over 16 amino acids. CDR1 and CDR2 (germline): SGHKS, YYEKEE (reference sequence). The CDR3 loop is CASSPRHGTGFGEQYF. DNA for the CDR3: TGTGCCAGCAGCCCAAGGCACGGGACAGGGTTTGGCGAGCAGTACTTC.

The sample holds one count of this clone. The chain uses TRBV18 and TRBJ2-7; D unresolved. Germline CDR1 reads KGHSH; CDR2 reads LQKENI. V lost 5 bases to trimming and J lost 1 base, with 15 bases between them. The CDR3 is 15 residues long. CDR3 in amino acids: CASSARPDPSYEQYF. The CDR3 DNA follows: TGTGCCAGCTCAGCTAGGCCCGATCCATCCTACGAGCAGTACTTC.

The chain links TRBV28 to TRBJ1-1; possible D gene TRBD1, 6 bases. CDR1 and CDR2 from the germline V gene are MDHEN and SYDVKM. The CDR3 length is 11 residues. The V gene lost 11 bases and the J gene lost 11 bases, with 18 bases spanning the gap. This CDR3 reads CAWGPSTVAFF. The DNA for the CDR3 is TGTGCCTGGGGGCCGTCGACGGTGGCTTTCTTT.

The CDR3 sequence: CASSEGNSNQPQHF. DNA of the CDR3: TGTGCCAGCAGTGAGGGCAATAGCAATCAGCCCCAGCATTTT. The V and J genes are TRBV25-1 and TRBJ1-5; D uncertain. The CDR3 spans 14 residues. V was trimmed by 3 bases and J by 0 bases, leaving 6 bases between them. From germline, CDR1 is MGHDK and CDR2 SYGVNS.

The V call is TRBV25-1, the J call TRBJ2-7; 8 nucleotides agree with TRBD2. Per germline, CDR1 MGHDK and CDR2 SYGVNS. V trimming: 1 base; J trimming: 4 bases; junction bases outside the gene matches: 12. The CDR3 has 17 amino acids. The CDR3 spells CASSESGGIAGGYEQYF. As DNA, the CDR3 is TGTGCCAGCAGTGAATCTGGTGGTATTGCGGGAGGTTACGAGCAGTACTTC.

The V gene is TRBV7-9, the J gene TRBJ2-7, with D possibly matching TRBD1 (6 bases). The CDR3 consists of 14 residues. V lost 6 bases and J 6 bases, leaving 18 bases between the germline ends. Germline V CDR1 and CDR2: SEHNR, FQNEAQ (reference sequence). CDR3: CASSFTGSSSEQYF. CDR3 nucleotides: TGTGCCAGCAGTTTTACAGGGAGTTCGAGCGAGCAGTACTTC.

The V gene is TRBV7-2, the J gene TRBJ2-3, with no clear D. V was clipped by 1 base and J by 4 bases, with 6 bases between them. Germline CDR1 reads SGHTA; CDR2 reads FQGNSA. This CDR3 is built from 13 residues. As DNA, the CDR3 is TGTGCCAGCAGCTTAGTCCGTTCAGATACGCAGTATTTT. It yields the protein CASSLVRSDTQYF.

In DNA form, the CDR3 reads TGCGCCAGCAGCCTGGGGGGGGATGGTTACAATGAGCAGTTCTTC. The encoded protein is CASSLGGDGYNEQFF. The V gene is TRBV5-1, the J gene TRBJ2-1; TRBD2 aligns across 7 bases. Germline loops: CDR1 SGHRS, CDR2 YFSETQ. The CDR3 loop spans 15 amino acids. The V and J ends lost 4 bases and 4 bases, in that order; junction bases with no gene match: 8.

The rearrangement uses TRBV30 and TRBJ1-5, with unresolved D. This CDR3 has 13 residues. Looked up from germline, CDR1 is GTSNPN and CDR2 is SVGIG (reference sequence). Trimming cost V 3 bases and J 5 bases, with 11 bases left between them. The CDR3 DNA reads as TGTGCCTGGAGCCCCGGGGATGATCAGCCCCAGCATTTT. This codes for CAWSPGDDQPQHF.

In its sample, this clone was seen a few times. This chain uses TRBV2 with TRBJ1-1; D not certain. Germline CDR1 and CDR2: SNHLY and FYNNEI. CDR3 length: 13 amino acids. V shed 7 bases and J shed 5 bases, with 14 bases lying between them. The CDR3 sequence is CASILPALTEAFF. The CDR3 coding sequence is TGTGCCAGCATCCTCCCTGCGTTGACTGAAGCTTTCTTT.

The chain recombines TRBV28 with TRBJ2-7; D not resolved. V shed 4 bases and J shed 6 bases, with 7 bases lying between them. CDR1 is MDHEN and CDR2 is SYDVKM in the germline V gene. The CDR3 extends over 11 amino acids. CDR3 nucleotide sequence: TGTGCCAGCAGTTCCCAAATCGAGCAGTACTTC. It specifies CASSSQIEQYF.

This sequence joins TRBV9 and TRBJ2-7; D is perhaps TRBD2 (5 bases). CDR3 size: 15 residues. In germline, CDR1 is SGDLS, CDR2 YYNGEE. V was pared by 0 bases and J by 1 base, with 11 bases between. The CDR3: CASSVAAGPSYEQYF. DNA of the CDR3: TGTGCCAGCAGCGTAGCTGCGGGTCCTTCCTACGAGCAGTACTTC.

The chain employs TRBV5-1 and TRBJ2-3; unclear D gene. Germline V gene data show CDR1 as SGHRS and CDR2 as YFSETQ. Between the trimmed V and J ends, which lost 2 bases and 0 bases, there was a span of 4 bases. The CDR3 length is 13 residues. CDR3: CASSFGSTDTQYF. CDR3 bases: TGCGCCAGCAGCTTCGGGAGCACAGATACGCAGTATTTT.

This clone was seen once. The chain carries TRBV5-5 and TRBJ1-1; the D gene is possibly TRBD1 (5 bases). CDR3 length equals 15 residues. From germline, CDR1 is SGHKS and CDR2 YYEKEE (reference sequence). Trimming left V 4 bases short and J 3 bases short, with 16 bases between. The CDR3 DNA sequence: TGTGCCAGCAGCCACCTTCTGGGGCAGGACACTGAAGCTTTCTTT. Residues: CASSHLLGQDTEAFF.

The J gene is TRBJ1-1, the V gene TRBV28; D unclear. The CDR3 totals 14 residues. Germline V gives CDR1 MDHEN, CDR2 SYDVKM. V shed 3 bases and J shed 0 bases, with 8 bases lying between them. The CDR3 nucleotides read TGTGCCAGCAGTTTCGGGAGCATGAACACTGAAGCTTTCTTT. It yields the protein CASSFGSMNTEAFF.

This chain uses TRBV6-1 with TRBJ2-7; tentatively, D is TRBD2 (5 bases). V was cut by 1 base and J by 6 bases, with 13 bases left in between. Per germline, CDR1 MNHNS and CDR2 SASEGT. The CDR3 length is 14 residues. The CDR3 sequence: CASSEVGISSEQYF. CDR3 nucleotides: TGTGCCAGCAGTGAAGTCGGGATCTCGTCCGAGCAGTACTTC.

This clone was seen a single time. V and J are TRBV18 and TRBJ2-4; TRBD2 might be the D (5 bases). V was shortened by 3 bases and J by 9 bases, with 12 bases between the two germline ends. The germline CDR1 and CDR2 sequences are KGHSH and LQKENI. This CDR3 has 13 residues. This chain's CDR3 is CASSPGEATIQYF. The DNA of the CDR3 is TGTGCCAGCTCACCGGGAGAAGCGACCATTCAGTACTTC.